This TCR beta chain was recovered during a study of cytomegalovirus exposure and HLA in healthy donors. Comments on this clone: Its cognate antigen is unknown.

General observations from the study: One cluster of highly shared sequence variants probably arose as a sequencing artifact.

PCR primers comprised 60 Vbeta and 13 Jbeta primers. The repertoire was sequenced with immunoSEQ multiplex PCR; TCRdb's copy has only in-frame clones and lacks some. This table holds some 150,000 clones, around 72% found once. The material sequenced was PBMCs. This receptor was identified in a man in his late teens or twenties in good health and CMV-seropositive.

The CDR3 DNA sequence: TGTGCCAGCTCACCTCGGGGGACAGGGTTTGGTGGGGCCAACGTCCTGACTTTC. Translated, it gives CASSPRGTGFGGANVLTF. The chain couples TRBV18 to TRBJ2-6; 9 bases agree with TRBD1. CDR1 KGHSH and CDR2 LQKENI come from the germline V gene. This CDR3 region has 18 residues. V lost 3 bases, J lost 3 bases, and 9 bases stayed unmatched. Drawing the rest from reference TRBV18 and TRBJ2-6, the complete variable domain is NAGVMQNPRHLVRRRGQEARLRCSPMKGHSHVYWYRQLPEEGLKFMVYLQKENIIDESGMPKERFSAEFPKEGPSILRIQQVVRGDSAAYFCASSPRGTGFGGANVLTFGAGSRLTVL.